One sample yielded the 19 T cell receptor beta chains listed below, sequenced in a study of OX40 agonist ivuxolimab in advanced cancers. Method: immunoSEQ multiplex PCR; TCRdb's copy keeps in-frame clones and lacks some. This sample has approximately 50,000 clones, with about 85% found just once. This specimen was CD4+ or CD8+ T cells sorted from blood, taken in a trial of the OX40 agonist ivuxolimab. These TCRs come from an adult with an advanced solid tumor such as melanoma, head and neck, liver or kidney cancer.

The chain has TRBV7-9 and TRBJ2-1, with D perhaps matching TRBD1 (5 bases). This CDR3 has 16 residues. Germline V lookup: CDR1 SEHNR, CDR2 FQNEAQ (reference sequence). V shed 2 bases and J shed 7 bases, with 18 bases lying between them. The CDR3 DNA follows: TGTGCCAGCAGCTTATTAGGATCTGGGGCGGTGAATGAGCAGTTCTTC. This sequence encodes CASSLLGSGAVNEQFF.

The table lists this clone with a few counts. The CDR3 reads CASSPNRGGNEKLFF. CDR3 DNA sequence: TGTGCCAGCAGCCCCAACAGGGGTGGTAATGAAAAACTGTTTTTT. This rearrangement joins TRBV7-9 to TRBJ1-4; 7 positions match TRBD1. Germline V gene sequence: CDR1 SEHNR, CDR2 FQNEAQ (reference sequence). This CDR3 has 15 residues. After removal of 5 bases from V and 4 bases from J, the junction contained 7 bases not matched to a gene.

This rearrangement joins TRBV27 to TRBJ2-7, with 7 nucleotides matching TRBD2. Germline V gene lookup returns CDR1 MNHEY and CDR2 SMNVEV (reference sequence). The ends lost 7 bases at V and 3 bases at J; junction bases unmatched: 24. The CDR3 runs to 19 residues. DNA of the CDR3: TGTGCCAGCACCGAGGGGTCTGTGGTAGCGGGCCCGACTTACTACGAGCAGTACTTC. This codes for CASTEGSVVAGPTYYEQYF.

The rearrangement links TRBV18 to TRBJ2-7; TRBD1 matches at 7 bases. This CDR3 is built from 15 residues. The germline V gene has CDR1 KGHSH and CDR2 LQKENI. V dropped 2 bases and J dropped 2; count of bases not matched to a gene: 6. CDR3 DNA sequence: TGTGCCAGCTCACCAAGCACAGGGGCCGCCTACGAGCAGTACTTC. The encoded protein is CASSPSTGAAYEQYF.

The J gene is TRBJ1-5, the V gene TRBV28; 10 bases are a match to TRBD1. There are 15 residues in the CDR3. J was trimmed by 2 bases and V by 6 bases; bases with no gene match: 4. CDR1 MDHEN and CDR2 SYDVKM come from the germline V gene. Here the CDR3 DNA reads TGTGCCAGCAGCGCCGGGACAGGGGGCAATCAGCCCCAGCATTTT. Its protein product is CASSAGTGGNQPQHF.

This clone was observed a few times. The chain combines TRBV5-1 with TRBJ2-5; 9 bases match TRBD2. This CDR3 comprises 16 residues. The trim removed 2 bases at V and 2 bases at J, leaving 7 bases unmatched. Germline CDR1 is SGHRS and CDR2 is YFSETQ. CDR3 protein: CASSFILAGFQETQYF. The CDR3 nucleotides read TGCGCCAGCAGCTTTATCCTAGCGGGATTTCAAGAGACCCAGTACTTC.

Within the sample, this clone is medium-sized. The chain combines TRBV9 with TRBJ2-2, with 13 positions matching TRBD2. After removal of 2 bases from V and 4 bases from J, the junction contained 2 bases not matched to a gene. CDR1 is SGDLS and CDR2 is YYNGEE in the germline V gene. There are 16 residues in the CDR3. The CDR3 here is CASSVRTSGSTGELFF. DNA for the CDR3: TGTGCCAGCAGCGTCCGGACTAGCGGGAGCACCGGGGAGCTGTTTTTT.

The V gene is TRBV6-6, the J gene TRBJ2-7; maybe TRBD2 (7 bases). This CDR3 spans 15 amino acids. Germline CDR1 reads MNHNY; CDR2 reads SVGAGI (reference sequence). V was clipped by 6 bases and J by 5 bases, with 20 bases between them. CDR3 protein: CASSWRAGAANEQYF. CDR3 DNA: TGTGCCAGCAGCTGGCGGGCGGGGGCCGCCAACGAGCAGTACTTC.

This clone has only a few counts. The chain has TRBV5-1 and TRBJ2-1, with 8 bases matching TRBD2. The V gene's germline CDR1 is SGHRS and CDR2 YFSETQ. Trimming cost V 0 bases and J 6 bases; bases outside gene matches: 2. This CDR3 comprises 14 residues. The CDR3 loop is CASSLELAVNEQFF. Here the CDR3 DNA reads TGCGCCAGCAGCTTGGAACTAGCGGTCAATGAGCAGTTCTTC.

The chain has TRBV7-2 and TRBJ2-1; D might be TRBD2 (6 bases). Trimming removed 5 bases from V and 9 bases from J, with 20 bases in between. Germline CDR1 and CDR2: SGHTA and FQGNSA. The CDR3 runs 15 residues. CDR3 residues: CASSHGASDYSEQFF. The CDR3 bases are TGTGCCAGCAGCCACGGGGCTAGCGATTATTCTGAGCAGTTCTTC.

This chain joins TRBV10-3 and TRBJ2-3; TRBD1 matches at 11 bases. CDR3 length equals 15 residues. Trimming cost V 6 bases and J 5 bases; bases outside gene matches: 7. Per germline, CDR1 ENHRY and CDR2 SYGVKD. The CDR3, as DNA: TGTGCCATCAGGTACCGGGACAGGGGGATAGATACGCAGTATTTT. This sequence encodes CAIRYRDRGIDTQYF.

Notes on this clone: One junction end does not reproduce the germline sequence, and a read error may be involved. This sequence joins TRBV11-3 and TRBJ1-2; D is undetermined. This CDR3 region has 12 residues. Germline V gene sequence: CDR1 SGHNT, CDR2 YENEEA. CDR3 sequence: CASSLGAGSLVF. The CDR3 nucleotides are TGTGCCAGCAGCTTAGGGGCTGGCAGTCTGGTCTTC. Based on the CDR3 plus reference TRBV11-3 and TRBJ1-2, the full variable domain is EAGVVQSPRYKIIEKKQPVAFWCNPISGHNTLYWYLQNLGQGPELLIRYENEEAVDDSQLPKDRFSAERLKGVDSTLKIQPAELGDSAVYLCASSLGAGSLVFGSGTRLTVV.

In its sample, this clone ranks as large (0.1 to 1%). The chain carries TRBV5-6 and TRBJ2-7, with no clear D. The CDR3 loop spans 14 amino acids. V was trimmed by 3 bases and J by 5 bases, leaving 15 bases between them. The germline V gene has CDR1 SGHDT and CDR2 YYEEEE. Here the CDR3 DNA reads TGTGCCAGCAGCTCAATGACCTTCAGGCACGAGCAGTACTTC. Protein sequence: CASSSMTFRHEQYF.

The chain links TRBV27 to TRBJ2-2, with D uncertain. V lost 5 bases and J lost 6, with 16 bases in between. The V gene's germline CDR1 is MNHEY and CDR2 SMNVEV (reference sequence). The CDR3 covers 15 residues. CDR3 nucleotide sequence: TGTGCCAGCAGTCCCAGTGTATGGCCCCCCGGGGAGCTGTTTTTT. This encodes CASSPSVWPPGELFF.

The table lists this clone with a few counts. V is TRBV28 and J is TRBJ2-7; 8 nucleotides line up with TRBD2. The CDR3 spans 16 residues. The junction had 9 bases not matched to a gene; V was cut back by 3 bases and J by 2 bases. The germline V gene has CDR1 MDHEN and CDR2 SYDVKM. The CDR3 region is CASSFALAGLTYEQYF. CDR3 in DNA: TGTGCCAGCAGTTTTGCTCTAGCGGGTCTTACCTACGAGCAGTACTTC.

This chain links TRBV11-2 with TRBJ2-1; 10 nucleotides align to TRBD2. Trimming at V came to 2 bases and at J to 8 bases, leaving 12 bases not matched to a gene. The germline V gene encodes CDR1 SGHAT and CDR2 FQNNGV. This CDR3 has 17 amino acids. The CDR3 reads CASSLHMSGLASYEQFF. In DNA form, the CDR3 reads TGTGCCAGCAGCTTACATATGTCGGGACTAGCGTCGTATGAGCAGTTCTTC.

This chain uses TRBV4-3 with TRBJ2-2; D is perhaps TRBD2 (5 bases). The CDR3 totals 15 residues. Trimming stripped 0 bases from V and 6 bases from J, with 11 bases between. CDR1 LGHNA and CDR2 YSLEER come from the germline V gene. For the CDR3, the DNA is TGCGCCAGCAGCCAAGATGGCGACTACCCCGGGGAGCTGTTTTTT. Its translation: CASSQDGDYPGELFF.

The chain recombines TRBV6-5 with TRBJ1-6, with D unclear. Germline CDR1 and CDR2: MNHEY and SVGAGI. The CDR3 covers 12 residues. The V and J ends lost 8 bases and 6 bases respectively, with 8 bases between them. CDR3 amino acids: CASGSGNSPLHF. As DNA, the CDR3 is TGTGCCAGCGGCAGTGGTAATTCACCCCTCCACTTT.

This clone was counted a few times. The rearrangement uses TRBV7-8 and TRBJ2-5; 9 bases agree with TRBD2. Trimming removed 5 bases from V and 5 bases from J; junction bases left unmatched: 3. CDR3 length: 13 residues. Per germline, CDR1 SGHVS and CDR2 FQNEAQ. CDR3 in amino acids: CASSRTSEETQYF. CDR3 coding DNA: TGTGCCAGCAGCAGGACTAGCGAGGAGACCCAGTACTTC.